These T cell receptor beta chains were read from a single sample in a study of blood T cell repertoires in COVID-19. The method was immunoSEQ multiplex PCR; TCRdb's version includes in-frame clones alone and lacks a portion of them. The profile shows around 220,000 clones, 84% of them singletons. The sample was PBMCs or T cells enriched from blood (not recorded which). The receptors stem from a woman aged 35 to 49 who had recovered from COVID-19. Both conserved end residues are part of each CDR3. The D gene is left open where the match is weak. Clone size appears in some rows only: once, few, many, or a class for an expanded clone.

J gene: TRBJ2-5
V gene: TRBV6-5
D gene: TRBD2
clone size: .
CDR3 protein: CASRLTREGFETQYF
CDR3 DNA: TGTGCCAGCAGACTCACTCGGGAGGGGTTCGAGACCCAGTACTTC

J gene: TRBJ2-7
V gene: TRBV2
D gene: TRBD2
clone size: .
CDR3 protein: CASSELRGSIPEQYF
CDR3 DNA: TGTGCCAGCAGTGAATTGCGCGGGAGCATCCCTGAGCAGTACTTC

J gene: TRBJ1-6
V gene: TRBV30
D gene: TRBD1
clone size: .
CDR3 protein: CAWVGTGRSYNSPLHF
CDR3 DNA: TGTGCCTGGGTCGGGACAGGCCGCTCCTATAATTCACCCCTCCACTTT

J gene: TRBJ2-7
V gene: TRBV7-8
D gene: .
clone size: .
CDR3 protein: CASRLISGEQYF
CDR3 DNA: TGTGCCAGCCGCCTCATTTCGGGGGAGCAGTACTTC

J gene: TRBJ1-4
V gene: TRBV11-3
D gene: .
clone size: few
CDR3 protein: CASSSTGQGNEKLFF
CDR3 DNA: TGTGCCAGCAGTTCGACGGGGCAGGGGAATGAAAAACTGTTTTTT

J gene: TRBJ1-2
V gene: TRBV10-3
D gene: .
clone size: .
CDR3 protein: CAISGPPQGFGYTF
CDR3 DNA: TGTGCCATCAGTGGCCCCCCACAGGGCTTTGGCTACACCTTC

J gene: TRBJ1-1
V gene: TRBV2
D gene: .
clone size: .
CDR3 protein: CASSLQVNTEAFF
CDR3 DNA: TGTGCCAGCAGCTTACAAGTGAACACTGAAGCTTTCTTT

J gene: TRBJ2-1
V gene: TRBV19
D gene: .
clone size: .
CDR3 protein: CASSINGYNEQFF
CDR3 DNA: TGTGCCAGTAGTATAAACGGCTACAATGAGCAGTTCTTC

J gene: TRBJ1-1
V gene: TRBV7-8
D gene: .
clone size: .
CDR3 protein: CASSYTVTSNTEAFF
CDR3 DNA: TGTGCCAGCAGTTATACAGTGACCTCGAACACTGAAGCTTTCTTT

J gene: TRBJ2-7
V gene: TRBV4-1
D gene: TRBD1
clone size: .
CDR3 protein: CASSQGDSSYEQYF
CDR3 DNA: TGCGCCAGCAGCCAAGGGGACAGCTCCTACGAGCAGTACTTC

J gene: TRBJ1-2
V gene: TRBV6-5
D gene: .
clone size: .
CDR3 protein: CALKRGAFGYTF
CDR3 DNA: TGTGCCCTTAAACGGGGGGCGTTTGGCTACACCTTC

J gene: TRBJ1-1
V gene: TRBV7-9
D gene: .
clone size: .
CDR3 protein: CASRTGEQGEAFF
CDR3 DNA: TGTGCCAGCAGAACGGGGGAGCAAGGTGAAGCTTTCTTT

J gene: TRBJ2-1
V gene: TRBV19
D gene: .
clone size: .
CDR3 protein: CASNRYGNPMRNEQFF
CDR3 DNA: TGTGCCAGTAATCGATACGGGAACCCTATGAGGAATGAGCAGTTCTTC

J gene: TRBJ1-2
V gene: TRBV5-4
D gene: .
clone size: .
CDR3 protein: CASSLSQGHYGYTF
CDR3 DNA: TGTGCCAGCAGCTTGTCCCAGGGCCACTATGGCTACACCTTC

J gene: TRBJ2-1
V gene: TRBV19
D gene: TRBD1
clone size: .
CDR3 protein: CASSMRGTVYNEQFF
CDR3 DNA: TGTGCCAGTAGTATGAGGGGGACAGTTTACAATGAGCAGTTCTTC

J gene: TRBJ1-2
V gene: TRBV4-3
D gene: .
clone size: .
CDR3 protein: CASSQDLDYGYTF
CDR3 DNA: TGCGCCAGCAGCCAAGATTTAGATTATGGCTACACCTTC

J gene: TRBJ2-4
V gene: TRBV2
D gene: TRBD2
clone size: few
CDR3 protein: CASSGDVGLVRDGDIQYF
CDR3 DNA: TGTGCCAGCAGTGGAGACGTCGGACTAGTTAGGGATGGGGACATTCAGTACTTC

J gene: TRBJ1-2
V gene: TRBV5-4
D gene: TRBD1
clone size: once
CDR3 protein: CASNWGQDDPGYTF
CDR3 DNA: TGTGCCAGCAACTGGGGACAGGACGACCCTGGCTACACCTTC

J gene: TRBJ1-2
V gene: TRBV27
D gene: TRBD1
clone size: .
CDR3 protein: CASSLRDSAGGYTF
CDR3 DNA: TGTGCCAGCAGTTTAAGGGACAGCGCAGGTGGCTACACCTTC

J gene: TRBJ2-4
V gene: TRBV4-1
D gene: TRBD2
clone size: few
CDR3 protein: CASSLLGLALNIQYF
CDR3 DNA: TGCGCCAGCAGCCTTCTAGGACTAGCTCTAAACATTCAGTACTTC

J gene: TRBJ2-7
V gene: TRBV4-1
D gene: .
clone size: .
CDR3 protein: CASSQARGAHEQYF
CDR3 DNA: TGCGCCAGCAGCCAAGCCAGGGGGGCCCACGAGCAGTACTTC

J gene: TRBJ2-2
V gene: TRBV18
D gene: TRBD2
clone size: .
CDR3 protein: CASSPTKGLAGPSGELFF
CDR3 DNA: TGTGCCAGCTCACCTACAAAGGGACTAGCGGGACCGAGCGGGGAGCTGTTTTTT

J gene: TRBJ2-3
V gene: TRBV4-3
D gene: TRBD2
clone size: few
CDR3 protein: CASSQDPDTSASDTQYF
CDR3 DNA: TGCGCCAGCAGCCAAGACCCCGACACTAGCGCCAGCGATACGCAGTATTTT

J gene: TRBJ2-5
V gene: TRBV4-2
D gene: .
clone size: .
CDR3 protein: CASSQDGQTQYF
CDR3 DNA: TGTGCCAGCAGCCAAGATGGCCAGACCCAGTACTTC

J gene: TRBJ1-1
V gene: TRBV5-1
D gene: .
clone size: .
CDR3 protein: CASSLAGTSNTEAFF
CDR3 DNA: TGCGCCAGCAGCTTGGCTGGGACATCGAACACTGAAGCTTTCTTT

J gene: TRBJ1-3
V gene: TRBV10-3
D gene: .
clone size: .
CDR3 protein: CAIRVTSSGNTIYF
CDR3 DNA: TGTGCCATCCGAGTCACTAGCTCTGGAAACACCATATATTTT

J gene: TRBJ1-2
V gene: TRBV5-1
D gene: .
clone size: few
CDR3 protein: CASSPGGGANYGYTF
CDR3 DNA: TGCGCCAGCAGCCCCGGGGGAGGGGCGAACTATGGCTACACCTTC

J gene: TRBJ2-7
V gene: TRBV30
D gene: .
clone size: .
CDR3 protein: CAWSGDFGSSYEQYF
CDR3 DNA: TGTGCCTGGAGTGGGGACTTCGGTAGCTCCTACGAGCAGTACTTC

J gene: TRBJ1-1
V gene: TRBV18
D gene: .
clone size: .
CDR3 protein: CASSLDANPLGGNTEAFF
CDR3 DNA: TGTGCCAGCTCACTTGACGCAAACCCTCTGGGGGGGAACACTGAAGCTTTCTTT

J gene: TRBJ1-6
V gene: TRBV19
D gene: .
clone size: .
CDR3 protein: CASSPRNSPLHF
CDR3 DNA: TGTGCCAGTAGTCCGCGGAATTCACCCCTCCACTTT

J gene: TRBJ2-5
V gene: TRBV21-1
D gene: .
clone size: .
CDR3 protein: CASSTEKNETQYF
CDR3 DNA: TGTGCCAGCAGCACAGAAAAGAACGAGACCCAGTACTTC

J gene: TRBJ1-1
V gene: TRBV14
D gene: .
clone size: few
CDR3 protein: CASSQERELEAFF
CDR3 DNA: TGTGCCAGCAGCCAAGAGAGGGAGCTTGAAGCTTTCTTT

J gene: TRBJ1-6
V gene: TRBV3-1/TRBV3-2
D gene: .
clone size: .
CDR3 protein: CASSQEPGFISPLHF
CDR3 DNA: TGTGCCAGCAGCCAAGAGCCGGGGTTTATTTCACCCCTCCACTTT

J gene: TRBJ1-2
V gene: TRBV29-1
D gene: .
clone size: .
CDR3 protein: CSAERGGYGYTF
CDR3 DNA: TGCAGCGCTGAGAGGGGAGGCTATGGCTACACCTTC

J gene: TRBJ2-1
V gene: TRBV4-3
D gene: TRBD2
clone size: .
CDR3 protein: CASSQLAGNEQFF
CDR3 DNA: TGCGCCAGCAGCCAATTAGCGGGAAATGAGCAGTTCTTC

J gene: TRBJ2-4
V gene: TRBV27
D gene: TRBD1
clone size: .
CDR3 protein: CASSLGTGIHIQYF
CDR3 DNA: TGTGCCAGCAGTTTAGGGACAGGGATTCACATTCAGTACTTC

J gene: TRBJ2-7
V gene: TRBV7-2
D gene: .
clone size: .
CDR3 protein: CASSLFRGGLYEQYF
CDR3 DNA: TGTGCCAGCAGCTTATTTAGGGGGGGACTCTACGAGCAGTACTTC

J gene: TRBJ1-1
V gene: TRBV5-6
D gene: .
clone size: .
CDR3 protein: CASSLSSNTEAFF
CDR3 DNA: TGTGCCAGCAGCTTGAGCTCGAACACTGAAGCTTTCTTT

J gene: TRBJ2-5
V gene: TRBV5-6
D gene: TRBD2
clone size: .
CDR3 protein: CASSLEIAGGETQYF
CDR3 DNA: TGTGCCAGCAGCCTGGAAATAGCGGGAGGGGAGACCCAGTACTTC

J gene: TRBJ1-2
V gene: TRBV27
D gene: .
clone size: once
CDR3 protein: CASTSGEGYTF
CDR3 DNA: TGTGCCAGCACGTCAGGGGAAGGCTACACCTTC

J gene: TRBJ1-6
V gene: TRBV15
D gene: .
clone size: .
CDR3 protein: CATSIDNSPLHF
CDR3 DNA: TGTGCCACCAGCATCGATAATTCACCCCTCCACTTT

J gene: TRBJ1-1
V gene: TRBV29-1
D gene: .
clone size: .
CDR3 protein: CSGRRGNTEAFF
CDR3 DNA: TGCAGCGGGAGGCGAGGGAACACTGAAGCTTTCTTT

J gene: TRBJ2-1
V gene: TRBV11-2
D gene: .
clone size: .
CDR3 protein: CASSFSRPSSYNEQFF
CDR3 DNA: TGTGCCAGCAGCTTTTCGCGCCCGAGCTCCTACAATGAGCAGTTCTTC

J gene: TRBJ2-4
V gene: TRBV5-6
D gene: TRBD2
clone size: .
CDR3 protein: CASSRGLAGGPKNIQYF
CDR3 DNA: TGTGCCAGCAGCCGGGGACTAGCGGGAGGGCCCAAAAACATTCAGTACTTC

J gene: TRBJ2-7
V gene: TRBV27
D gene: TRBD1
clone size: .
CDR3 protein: CASTQMRGDRPYEQYF
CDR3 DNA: TGTGCCAGCACCCAGATGAGAGGGGACAGGCCCTACGAGCAGTACTTC

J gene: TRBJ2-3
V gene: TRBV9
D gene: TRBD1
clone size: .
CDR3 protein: CASSVTGEDTQYF
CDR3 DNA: TGTGCCAGCAGCGTGACAGGGGAAGATACGCAGTATTTT